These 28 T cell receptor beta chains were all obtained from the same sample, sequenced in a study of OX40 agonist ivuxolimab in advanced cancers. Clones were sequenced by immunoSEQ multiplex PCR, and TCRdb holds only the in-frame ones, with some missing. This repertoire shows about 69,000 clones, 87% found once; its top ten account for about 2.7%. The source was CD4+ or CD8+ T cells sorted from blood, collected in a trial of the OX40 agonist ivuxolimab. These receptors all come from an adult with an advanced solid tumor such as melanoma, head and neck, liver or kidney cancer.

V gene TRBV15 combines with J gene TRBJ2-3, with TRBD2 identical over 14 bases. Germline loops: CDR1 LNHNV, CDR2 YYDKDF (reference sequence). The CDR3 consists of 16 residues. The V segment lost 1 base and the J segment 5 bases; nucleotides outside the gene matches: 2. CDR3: CATSRGGLAGVDTQYF. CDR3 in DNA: TGTGCCACCAGCAGAGGGGGACTAGCGGGAGTAGATACGCAGTATTTT.

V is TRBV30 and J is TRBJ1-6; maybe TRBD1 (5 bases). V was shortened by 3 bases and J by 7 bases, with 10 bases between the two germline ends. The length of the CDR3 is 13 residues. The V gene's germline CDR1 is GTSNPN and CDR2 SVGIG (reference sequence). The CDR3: CAWRPRGNSPLHF. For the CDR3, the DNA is TGTGCCTGGAGACCCCGGGGGAATTCACCCCTCCACTTT.

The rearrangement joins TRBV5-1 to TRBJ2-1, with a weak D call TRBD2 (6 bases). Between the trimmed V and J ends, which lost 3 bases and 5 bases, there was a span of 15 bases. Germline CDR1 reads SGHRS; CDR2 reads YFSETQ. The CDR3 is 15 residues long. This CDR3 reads CASSWWGERDNEQFF. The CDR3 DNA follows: TGCGCCAGCAGCTGGTGGGGGGAAAGGGACAATGAGCAGTTCTTC. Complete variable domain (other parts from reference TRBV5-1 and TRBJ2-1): KAGVTQTPRYLIKTRGQQVTLSCSPISGHRSVSWYQQTPGQGLQFLFEYFSETQRNKGNFPGRFSGRQFSNSRSEMNVSTLELGDSALYLCASSWWGERDNEQFFGPGTRLTVL.

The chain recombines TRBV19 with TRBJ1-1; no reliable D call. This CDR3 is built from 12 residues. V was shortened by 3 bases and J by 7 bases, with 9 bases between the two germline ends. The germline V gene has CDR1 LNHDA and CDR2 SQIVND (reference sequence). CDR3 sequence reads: CASSMSRSEAFF. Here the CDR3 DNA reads TGTGCCAGTAGTATGAGTAGGAGTGAAGCTTTCTTT.

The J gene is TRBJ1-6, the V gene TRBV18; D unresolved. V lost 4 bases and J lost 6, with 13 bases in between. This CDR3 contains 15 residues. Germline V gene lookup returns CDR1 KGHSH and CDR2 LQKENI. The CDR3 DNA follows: TGTGCCAGCTCACGGACGGAATTTCCTAATTCACCCCTCCACTTT. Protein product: CASSRTEFPNSPLHF.

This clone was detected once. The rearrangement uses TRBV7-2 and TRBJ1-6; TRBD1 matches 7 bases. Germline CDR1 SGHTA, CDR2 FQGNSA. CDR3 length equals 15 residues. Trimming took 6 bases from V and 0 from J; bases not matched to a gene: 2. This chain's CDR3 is CASRRDSSYNSPLHF. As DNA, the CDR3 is TGTGCCAGCAGGCGGGACAGCTCCTATAATTCACCCCTCCACTTT.

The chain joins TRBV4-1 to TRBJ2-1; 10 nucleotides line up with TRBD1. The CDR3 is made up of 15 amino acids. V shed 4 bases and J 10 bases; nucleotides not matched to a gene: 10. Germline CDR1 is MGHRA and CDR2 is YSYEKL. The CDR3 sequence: CASSPRDRGVTEQFF. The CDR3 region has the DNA TGCGCCAGCAGCCCCCGGGACAGGGGTGTGACGGAGCAGTTCTTC.

This CDR3 reads CASSRTGVKNEQYF. CDR3 nucleotide sequence: TGTGCCAGTAGTAGAACAGGGGTGAAGAACGAGCAGTACTTC. The rearrangement uses TRBV19 and TRBJ2-7; 7 nucleotides line up with TRBD1. The CDR3 is 14 amino acids. In germline, CDR1 is LNHDA, CDR2 SQIVND (reference sequence). Germline trimming cut 4 bases from V and 5 bases from J; bases unmatched to any gene: 8.

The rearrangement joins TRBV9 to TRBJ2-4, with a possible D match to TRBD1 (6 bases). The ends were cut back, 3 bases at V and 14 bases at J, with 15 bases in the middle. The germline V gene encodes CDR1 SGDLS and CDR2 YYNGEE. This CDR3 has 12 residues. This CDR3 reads CASSAQTGHKYF. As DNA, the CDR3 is TGTGCCAGCAGCGCCCAGACAGGACATAAGTACTTC.

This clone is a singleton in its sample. The CDR3 is CASTGDASRAQYF. CDR3 in DNA: TGTGCCAGCACAGGGGACGCGAGTAGGGCCCAGTACTTC. The genes are TRBV25-1 and TRBJ2-5, with D tentatively TRBD1 (6 bases). Germline CDR1 MGHDK, CDR2 SYGVNS. The CDR3 covers 13 residues. The V gene lost 7 bases and the J gene lost 9 bases, with 18 bases spanning the gap.

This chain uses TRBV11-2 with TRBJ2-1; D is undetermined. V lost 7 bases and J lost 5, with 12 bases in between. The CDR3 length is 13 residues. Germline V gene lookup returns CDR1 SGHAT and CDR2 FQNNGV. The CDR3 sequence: CASTPSRDNEQFF. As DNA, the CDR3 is TGTGCCAGCACCCCCAGCCGTGACAATGAGCAGTTCTTC.

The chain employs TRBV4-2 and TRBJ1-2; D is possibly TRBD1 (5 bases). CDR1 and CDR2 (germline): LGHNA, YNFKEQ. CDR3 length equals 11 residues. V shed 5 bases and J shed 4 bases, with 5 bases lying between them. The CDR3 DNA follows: TGTGCCAGCAGCGGGGGCTATGGCTACACCTTC. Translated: CASSGGYGYTF.

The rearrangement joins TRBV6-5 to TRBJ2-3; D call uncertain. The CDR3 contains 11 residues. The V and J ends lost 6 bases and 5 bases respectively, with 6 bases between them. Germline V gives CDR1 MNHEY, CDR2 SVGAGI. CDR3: CASSLEDTQYF. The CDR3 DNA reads TGTGCCAGCAGCCTAGAAGATACGCAGTATTTT.

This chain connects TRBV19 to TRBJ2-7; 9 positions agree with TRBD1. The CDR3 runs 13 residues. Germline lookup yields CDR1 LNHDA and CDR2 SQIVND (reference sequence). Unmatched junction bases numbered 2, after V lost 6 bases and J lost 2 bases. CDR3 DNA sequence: TGTGCCAGTAGGGACAGGGGCGCCTACGAGCAGTACTTC. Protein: CASRDRGAYEQYF.

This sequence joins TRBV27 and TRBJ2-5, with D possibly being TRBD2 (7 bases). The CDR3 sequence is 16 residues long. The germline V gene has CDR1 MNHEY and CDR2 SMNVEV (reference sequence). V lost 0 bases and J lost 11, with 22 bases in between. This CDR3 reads CASSLSGGAGPGEQYF. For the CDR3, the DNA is TGTGCCAGCAGTTTATCAGGGGGGGCAGGGCCTGGGGAGCAGTACTTC.

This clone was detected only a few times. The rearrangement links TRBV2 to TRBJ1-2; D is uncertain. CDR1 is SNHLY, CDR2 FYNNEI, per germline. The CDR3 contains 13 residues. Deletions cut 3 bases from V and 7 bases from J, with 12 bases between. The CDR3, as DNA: TGTGCCAGCAGTGAGGTCTTTAAAGGTGGCTACACCTTC. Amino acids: CASSEVFKGGYTF.

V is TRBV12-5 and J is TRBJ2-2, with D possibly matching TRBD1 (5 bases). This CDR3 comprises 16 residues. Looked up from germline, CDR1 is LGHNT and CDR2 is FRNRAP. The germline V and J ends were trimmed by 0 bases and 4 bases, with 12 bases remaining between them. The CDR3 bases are TGTGCTAGTGGTTTGGTAATAGGGGCTAGCACCGGGGAGCTGTTTTTT. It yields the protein CASGLVIGASTGELFF.

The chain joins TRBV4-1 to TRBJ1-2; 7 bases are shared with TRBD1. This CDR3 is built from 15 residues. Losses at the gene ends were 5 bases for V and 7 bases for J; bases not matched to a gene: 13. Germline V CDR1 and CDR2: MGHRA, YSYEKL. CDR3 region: CASSTLYGDSFGYTF. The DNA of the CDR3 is TGCGCCAGCAGCACCCTCTACGGGGACAGCTTTGGCTACACCTTC.

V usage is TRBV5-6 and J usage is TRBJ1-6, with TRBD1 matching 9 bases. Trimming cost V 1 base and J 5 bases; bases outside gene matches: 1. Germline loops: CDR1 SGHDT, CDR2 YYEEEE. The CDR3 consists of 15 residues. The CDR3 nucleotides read TGTGCCAGCAGCTTGTGGGACAGGGATAATTCACCCCTCCACTTT. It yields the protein CASSLWDRDNSPLHF.

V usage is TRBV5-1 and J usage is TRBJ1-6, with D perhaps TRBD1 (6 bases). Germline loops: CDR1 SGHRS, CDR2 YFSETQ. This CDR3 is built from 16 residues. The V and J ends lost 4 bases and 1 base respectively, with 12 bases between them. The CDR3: CASSPGDRSYNSPLHF. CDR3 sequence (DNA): TGCGCCAGCAGCCCAGGGGATAGGTCCTATAATTCACCCCTCCACTTT.

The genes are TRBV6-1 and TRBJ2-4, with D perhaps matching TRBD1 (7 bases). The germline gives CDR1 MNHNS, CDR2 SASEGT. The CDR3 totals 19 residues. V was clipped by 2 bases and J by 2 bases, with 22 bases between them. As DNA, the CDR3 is TGTGCCAGCAGTGAACAGGGGGGTTGGGACTCCTCGTCCAAAAACATTCAGTACTTC. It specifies CASSEQGGWDSSSKNIQYF.

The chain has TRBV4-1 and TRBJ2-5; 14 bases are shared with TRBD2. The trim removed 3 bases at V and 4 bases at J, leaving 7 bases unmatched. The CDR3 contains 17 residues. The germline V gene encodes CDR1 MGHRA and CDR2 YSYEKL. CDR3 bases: TGCGCCAGCAGCCAGGCTGGGACTAGCGGGGGTTTAGAGACCCAGTACTTC. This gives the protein CASSQAGTSGGLETQYF.

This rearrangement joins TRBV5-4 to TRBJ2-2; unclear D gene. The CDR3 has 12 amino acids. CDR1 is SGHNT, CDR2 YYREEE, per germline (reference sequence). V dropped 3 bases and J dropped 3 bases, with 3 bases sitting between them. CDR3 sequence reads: CASSSDTGELFF. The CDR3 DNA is TGTGCCAGCAGCTCGGACACCGGGGAGCTGTTTTTT.

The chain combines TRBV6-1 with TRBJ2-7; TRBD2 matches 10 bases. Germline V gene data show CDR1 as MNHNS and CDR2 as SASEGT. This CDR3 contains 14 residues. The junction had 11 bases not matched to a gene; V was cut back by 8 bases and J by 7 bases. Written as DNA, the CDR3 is TGTGCCAGCGGGTCTAGCGGGAGTATGAGGGAGCAGTACTTC. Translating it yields CASGSSGSMREQYF.

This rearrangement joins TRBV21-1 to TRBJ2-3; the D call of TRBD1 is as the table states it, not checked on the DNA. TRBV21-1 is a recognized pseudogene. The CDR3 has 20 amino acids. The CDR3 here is CASSTPCRGPRLGCGDTQYF. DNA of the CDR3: TGTGCCAGCAGCACTCCGTGCAGGGGGCCCAGGTTGGGGTGCGGGGATACGCAGTATTTT.

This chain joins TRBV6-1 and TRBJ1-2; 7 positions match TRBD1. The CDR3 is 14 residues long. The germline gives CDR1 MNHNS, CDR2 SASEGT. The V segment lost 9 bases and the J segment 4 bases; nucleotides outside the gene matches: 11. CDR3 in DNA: TGTGCCAGTCTCCCGGGACAGAGCCTCTATGGCTACACCTTC. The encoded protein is CASLPGQSLYGYTF.

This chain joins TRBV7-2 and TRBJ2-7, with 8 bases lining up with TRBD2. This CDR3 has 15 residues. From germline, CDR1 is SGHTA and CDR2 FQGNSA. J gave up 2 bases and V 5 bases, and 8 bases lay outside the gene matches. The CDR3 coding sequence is TGTGCCAGCAGCCCAGTAGTAGCGGGAACCTACGAGCAGTACTTC. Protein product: CASSPVVAGTYEQYF.

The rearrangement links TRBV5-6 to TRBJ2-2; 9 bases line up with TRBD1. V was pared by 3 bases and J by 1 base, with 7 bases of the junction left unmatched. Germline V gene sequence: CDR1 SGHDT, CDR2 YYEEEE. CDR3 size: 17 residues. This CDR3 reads CASSSGGQGENTGELFF. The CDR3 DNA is TGTGCCAGCAGCTCGGGGGGACAGGGAGAGAACACCGGGGAGCTGTTTTTT.